This T cell receptor beta chain originates from a study of cytomegalovirus exposure and HLA in healthy donors. 13 Jbeta primers and 60 Vbeta primers were used for the PCR. The data were produced by immunoSEQ multiplex PCR, yet TCRdb's version contains in-frame clones alone and is incomplete. The data contain roughly 220,000 clones, 70% to 85% of them singletons. This clone showed up just once. What it binds is not known. CDR3 size: 14 residues. Unmatched junction bases numbered 7, after V lost 5 bases and J lost 8 bases. From germline, CDR1 is SGHAT and CDR2 FQNNGV. Regarding the study as a whole: Looking again later, the authors saw that most CMV-associated TCR beta chains seemed HLA-restricted. Rare TCR sequences predominated, though certain public TCRs were found in many donors. Near-uniform donor sequencing depth was presumed by presence/absence analyses.

The chain uses TRBV11-2 and TRBJ2-1, with 9 bases fitting TRBD1. Sequencing input: PBMCs. The receptor was isolated from a man aged 50-59 years in good health and CMV-seronegative. The CDR3, as DNA: TGTGCCAGCAGCCGGAGCCGGACAGGGGATGAGCAGTTCTTC. The encoded protein is CASSRSRTGDEQFF.